The T cell receptor beta chain described here comes from a study of blood T cells in healthy people across ages. This clonotype was observed a handful of times. Sample-barcoded 5' priming and a J-beta primer mix drove a second PCR of 7 to 11 cycles. TCRdb used MiXCR to reprocess the 5' RACE reads, holding one entry per CDR3 protein. The repertoire holds under 2 million distinct CDR3 sequences, about 32% seen once, with approximately 10% in the top ten. Germline CDR1 MNHNS, CDR2 SASEGT. The CDR3 is 17 residues long. The J segment lost 7 bases and the V segment lost 3 bases, leaving 15 bases of the junction unmatched.

The sequence came from a woman aged 30 to 39 in good health. The sequenced sample consisted of blood. The V call is TRBV6-1, the J call TRBJ2-5, with TRBD1 matching 9 bases. The DNA for the CDR3 is TGTGCCAGCAGTGACCGAGCCGGGGGGACAGGGAGAACGACCCAGTACTTC. This translates into CASSDRAGGTGRTTQYF.